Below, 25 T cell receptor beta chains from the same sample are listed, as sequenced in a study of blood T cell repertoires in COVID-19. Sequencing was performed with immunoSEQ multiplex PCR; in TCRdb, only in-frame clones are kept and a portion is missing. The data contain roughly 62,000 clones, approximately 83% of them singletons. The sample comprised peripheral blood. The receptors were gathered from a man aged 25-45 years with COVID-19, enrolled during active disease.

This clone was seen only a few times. The CDR3 region is CSFLRGTQGAEQYF. The CDR3 nucleotides are TGCAGCTTTCTGAGGGGGACCCAAGGGGCCGAGCAGTACTTC. This chain uses TRBV29-1 with TRBJ2-7; possible D gene TRBD1, 6 bases. This CDR3 comprises 14 residues. CDR1 SQVTM and CDR2 ANQGSEA come from the germline V gene. The V end was cut by 8 bases, the J end by 6 bases, with 23 bases between.

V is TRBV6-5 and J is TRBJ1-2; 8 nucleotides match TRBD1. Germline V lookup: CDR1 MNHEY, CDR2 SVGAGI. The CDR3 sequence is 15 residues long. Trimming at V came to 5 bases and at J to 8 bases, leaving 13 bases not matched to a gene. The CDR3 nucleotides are TGTGCCAGCAGTACTACCACGACAGGGGTCGGGGGCTACACCTTC. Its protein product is CASSTTTTGVGGYTF.

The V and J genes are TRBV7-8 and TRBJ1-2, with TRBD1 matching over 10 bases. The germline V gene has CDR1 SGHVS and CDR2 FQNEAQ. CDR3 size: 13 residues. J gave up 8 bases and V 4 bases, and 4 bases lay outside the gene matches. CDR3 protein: CASSWDRGNGYTF. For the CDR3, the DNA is TGTGCCAGCAGCTGGGACAGGGGAAACGGCTACACCTTC.

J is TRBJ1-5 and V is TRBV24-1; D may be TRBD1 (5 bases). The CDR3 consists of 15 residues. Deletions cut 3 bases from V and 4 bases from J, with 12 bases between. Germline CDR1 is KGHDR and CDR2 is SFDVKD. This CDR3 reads CATSDPGGGNQPQHF. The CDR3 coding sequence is TGTGCCACCAGTGATCCGGGCGGGGGGAATCAGCCCCAGCATTTT.

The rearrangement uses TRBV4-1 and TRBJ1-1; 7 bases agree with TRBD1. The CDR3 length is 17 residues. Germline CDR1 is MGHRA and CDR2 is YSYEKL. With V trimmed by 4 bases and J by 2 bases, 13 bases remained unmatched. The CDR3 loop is CASSRAVGGPFNTEAFF. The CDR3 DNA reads TGCGCCAGCAGCCGAGCCGTAGGGGGCCCTTTCAACACTGAAGCTTTCTTT.

The chain's CDR3 is CASSRIQGEGYTF. CDR3 DNA sequence: TGTGCCAGCAGCCGGATACAGGGGGAGGGCTACACCTTC. V gene TRBV28 combines with J gene TRBJ1-2, with TRBD1 matching 8 bases. CDR1 and CDR2 from the germline V gene are MDHEN and SYDVKM. This CDR3 is 13 amino acids long. Germline trimming cut 6 bases from V and 8 bases from J; bases unmatched to any gene: 8.

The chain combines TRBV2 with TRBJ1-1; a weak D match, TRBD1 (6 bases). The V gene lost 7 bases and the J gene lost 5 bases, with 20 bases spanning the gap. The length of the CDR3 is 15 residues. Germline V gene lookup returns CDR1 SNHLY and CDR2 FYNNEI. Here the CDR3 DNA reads TGTGCCAGCACCGAGTACGGGGGGCCGGGGACTGAAGCTTTCTTT. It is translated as CASTEYGGPGTEAFF.

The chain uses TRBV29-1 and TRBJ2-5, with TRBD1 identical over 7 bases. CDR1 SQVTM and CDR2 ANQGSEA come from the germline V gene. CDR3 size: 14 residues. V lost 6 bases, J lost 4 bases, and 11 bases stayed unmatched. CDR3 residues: CSVGDSLRGETQYF. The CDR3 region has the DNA TGCAGCGTCGGGGACAGTCTGAGGGGAGAGACCCAGTACTTC.

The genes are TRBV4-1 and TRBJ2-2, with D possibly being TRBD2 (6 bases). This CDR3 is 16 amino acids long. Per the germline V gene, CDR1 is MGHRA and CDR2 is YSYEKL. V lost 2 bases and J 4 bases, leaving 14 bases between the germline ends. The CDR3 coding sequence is TGCGCCAGCAGCCAAATAGAGGGACTCTCCACCGGGGAGCTGTTTTTT. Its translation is CASSQIEGLSTGELFF.

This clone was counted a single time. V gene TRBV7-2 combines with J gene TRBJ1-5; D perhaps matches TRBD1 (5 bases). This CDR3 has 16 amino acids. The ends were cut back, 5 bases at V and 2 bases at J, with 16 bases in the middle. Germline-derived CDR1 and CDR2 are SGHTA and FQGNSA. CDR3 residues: CASSPRGGSGNQPQHF. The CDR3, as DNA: TGTGCCAGCAGCCCCCGCGGGGGATCGGGCAATCAGCCCCAGCATTTT.

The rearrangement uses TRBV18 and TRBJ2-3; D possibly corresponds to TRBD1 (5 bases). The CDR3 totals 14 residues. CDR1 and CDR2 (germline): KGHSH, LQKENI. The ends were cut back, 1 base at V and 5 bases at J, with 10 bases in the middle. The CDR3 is CASSPQGWLDTQYF. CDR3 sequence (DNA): TGTGCCAGCTCACCACAGGGGTGGTTAGATACGCAGTATTTT.

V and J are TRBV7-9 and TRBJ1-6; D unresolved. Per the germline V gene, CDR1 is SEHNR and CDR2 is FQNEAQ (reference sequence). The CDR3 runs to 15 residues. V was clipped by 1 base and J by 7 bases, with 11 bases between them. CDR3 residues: CASSLEGGPNSPLHF. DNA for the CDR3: TGTGCCAGCAGCTTAGAAGGAGGCCCCAATTCACCCCTCCACTTT.

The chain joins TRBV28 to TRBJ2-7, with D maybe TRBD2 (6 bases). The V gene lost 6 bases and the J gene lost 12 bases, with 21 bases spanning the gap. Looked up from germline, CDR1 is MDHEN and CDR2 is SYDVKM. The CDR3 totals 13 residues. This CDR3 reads CASSNPPTGDRYF. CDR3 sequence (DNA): TGTGCCAGCAGCAATCCACCGACGGGGGATCGGTACTTC. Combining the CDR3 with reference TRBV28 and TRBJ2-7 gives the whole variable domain DVKVTQSSRYLVKRTGEKVFLECVQDMDHENMFWYRQDPGLGLRLIYFSYDVKMKEKGDIPEGYSVSREKKERFSLILESASTNQTSMYLCASSNPPTGDRYFGPGTRLTVT.

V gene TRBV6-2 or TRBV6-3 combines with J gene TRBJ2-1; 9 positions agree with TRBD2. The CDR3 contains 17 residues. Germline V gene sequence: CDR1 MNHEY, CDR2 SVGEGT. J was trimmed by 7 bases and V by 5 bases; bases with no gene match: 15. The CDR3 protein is CASSTFGWGGRGNEQFF. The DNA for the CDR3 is TGTGCCAGCAGTACCTTTGGATGGGGCGGGAGGGGAAATGAGCAGTTCTTC.

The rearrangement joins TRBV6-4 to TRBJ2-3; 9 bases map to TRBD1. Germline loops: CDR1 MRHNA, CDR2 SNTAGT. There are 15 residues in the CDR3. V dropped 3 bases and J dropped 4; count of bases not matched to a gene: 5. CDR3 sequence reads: CASSETGQGADTQYF. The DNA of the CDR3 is TGTGCCAGCAGTGAGACGGGACAGGGAGCAGATACGCAGTATTTT.

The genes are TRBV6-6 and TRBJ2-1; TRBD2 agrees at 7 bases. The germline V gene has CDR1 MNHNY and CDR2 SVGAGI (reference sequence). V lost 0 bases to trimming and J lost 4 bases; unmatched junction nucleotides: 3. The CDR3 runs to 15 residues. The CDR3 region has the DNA TGTGCCAGCAGTTACTCGGGGGAGGGGTACAATGAGCAGTTCTTC. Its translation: CASSYSGEGYNEQFF.

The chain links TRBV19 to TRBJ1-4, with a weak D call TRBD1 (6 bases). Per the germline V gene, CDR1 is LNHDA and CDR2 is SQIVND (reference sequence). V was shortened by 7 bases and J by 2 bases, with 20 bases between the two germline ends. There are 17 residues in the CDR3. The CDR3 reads CASNPIGGAGTNEKLFF. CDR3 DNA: TGTGCCAGTAACCCCATCGGGGGGGCAGGTACTAATGAAAAACTGTTTTTT.

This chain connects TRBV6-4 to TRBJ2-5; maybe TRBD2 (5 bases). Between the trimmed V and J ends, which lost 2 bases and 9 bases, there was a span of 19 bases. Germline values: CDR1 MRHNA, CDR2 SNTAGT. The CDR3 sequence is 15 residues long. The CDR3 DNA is TGTGCCAGCAGTGACGCCTTGGGCGGAGCCGGGGCCCAGTACTTC. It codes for CASSDALGGAGAQYF.

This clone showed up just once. CDR3 sequence (DNA): TGTGCCAGCAGTTTCGGGACAGGGGTCGTCGGAGTCTACGAGCAGTACTTC. This sequence encodes CASSFGTGVVGVYEQYF. The genes are TRBV28 and TRBJ2-7; 10 nucleotides agree with TRBD1. Germline loops: CDR1 MDHEN, CDR2 SYDVKM. Trimming at V came to 3 bases and at J to 3 bases, leaving 11 bases not matched to a gene. CDR3 length: 17 residues.

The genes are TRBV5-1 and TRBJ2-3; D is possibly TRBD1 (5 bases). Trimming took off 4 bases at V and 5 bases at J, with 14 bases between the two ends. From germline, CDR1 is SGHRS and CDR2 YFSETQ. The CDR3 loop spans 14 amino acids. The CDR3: CASSGGQTGDTQYF. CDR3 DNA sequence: TGCGCCAGCAGCGGCGGACAAACGGGAGATACGCAGTATTTT.

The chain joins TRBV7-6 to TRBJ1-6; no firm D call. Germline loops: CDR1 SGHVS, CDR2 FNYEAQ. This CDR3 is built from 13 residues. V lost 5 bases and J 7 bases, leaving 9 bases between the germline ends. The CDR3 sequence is CASSDRRNSPLHF. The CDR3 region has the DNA TGTGCCAGCAGCGATCGCAGGAATTCACCCCTCCACTTT.

CDR3 sequence (DNA): TGTGCCAGCAGCTTGGATCCGGGAAGCAAAAACATTCAGTACTTC. It is translated as CASSLDPGSKNIQYF. The chain couples TRBV5-4 to TRBJ2-4; D may be TRBD2 (5 bases). The V end was cut by 0 bases, the J end by 3 bases, with 10 bases between. CDR3 length: 15 amino acids. The germline CDR1 and CDR2 sequences are SGHNT and YYREEE (reference sequence).

CDR3 bases: TGTGCCAGCAGCTTAGATCGGGTTGGTCAGCCCCAGCATTTT. Amino acid sequence: CASSLDRVGQPQHF. The J gene is TRBJ1-5, the V gene TRBV11-2; D is unresolved. V was clipped by 0 bases and J by 6 bases, with 9 bases between them. The CDR3 is 14 residues long. Germline CDR1 is SGHAT and CDR2 is FQNNGV.

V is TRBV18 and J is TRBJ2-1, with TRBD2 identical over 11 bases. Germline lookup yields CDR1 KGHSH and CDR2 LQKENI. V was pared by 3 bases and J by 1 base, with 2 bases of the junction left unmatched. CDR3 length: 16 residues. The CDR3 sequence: CASSPGTSGSYNEQFF. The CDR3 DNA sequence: TGTGCCAGCTCACCTGGGACTAGCGGTTCCTACAATGAGCAGTTCTTC.

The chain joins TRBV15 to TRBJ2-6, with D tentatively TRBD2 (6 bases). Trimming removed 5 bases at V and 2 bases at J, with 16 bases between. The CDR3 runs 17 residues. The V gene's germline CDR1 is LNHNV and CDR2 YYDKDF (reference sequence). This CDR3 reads CATSLAVHSTGANVLTF. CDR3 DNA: TGTGCCACCAGCTTAGCGGTCCACTCTACTGGGGCCAACGTCCTGACTTTC.